The TCR beta chain under discussion was sequenced for a study of Ad26.COV2.S vaccination and SARS-CoV-2 variants. The CDR3 is made up of 15 amino acids. Germline V gives CDR1 SGHRS, CDR2 YFSETQ. The V segment lost 4 bases and the J segment 0 bases; nucleotides outside the gene matches: 6. Some clones are missing from TCRdb's copy, which holds only in-frame ones; the method was immunoSEQ multiplex PCR. The table shows about 350,000 clones, with roughly 85% occurring only once. Noted treatment: some 19 received Ad26.COV2.S at low or high dose, single or two shots; about 5 received placebo; per-sample allocation not given. Sampling was done on day 63 after the first vaccine or placebo injection.

The gene calls are TRBV5-1 and TRBJ2-7; 8 nucleotides align to TRBD1. The TCR comes from a person aged 18-65 years who received the Ad26.COV2.S COVID-19 vaccine or a placebo. This material consisted of peripheral blood, taken in a trial of Ad26.COV2.S vaccine versus placebo. In nucleotides, the CDR3 is TGCGCCAGCAGCCCGCAGGGGGCCAACTCCTACGAGCAGTACTTC. It yields the protein CASSPQGANSYEQYF.